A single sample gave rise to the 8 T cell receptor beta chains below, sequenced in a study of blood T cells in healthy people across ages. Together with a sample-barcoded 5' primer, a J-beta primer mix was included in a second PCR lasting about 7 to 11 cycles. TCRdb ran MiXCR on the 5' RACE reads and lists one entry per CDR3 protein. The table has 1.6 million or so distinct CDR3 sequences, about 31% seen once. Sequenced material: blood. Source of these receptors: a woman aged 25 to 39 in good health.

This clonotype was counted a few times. The CDR3 here is CASQDRVGWIQYF. The CDR3 DNA reads as TGTGCCAGCCAGGACAGGGTGGGATGGATTCAGTACTTC. The rearrangement links TRBV2 to TRBJ2-4; the match to TRBD1 covers 8 bases. Germline lookup yields CDR1 SNHLY and CDR2 FYNNEI. The V and J ends lost 8 bases and 10 bases, in that order; junction bases with no gene match: 10. This CDR3 is 13 amino acids long.

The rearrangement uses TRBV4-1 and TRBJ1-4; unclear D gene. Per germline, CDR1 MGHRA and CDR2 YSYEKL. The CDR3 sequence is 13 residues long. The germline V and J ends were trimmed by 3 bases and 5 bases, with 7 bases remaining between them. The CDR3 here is CASSQSLNEKLFF. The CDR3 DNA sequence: TGCGCCAGCAGCCAGTCGCTAAATGAAAAACTGTTTTTT.

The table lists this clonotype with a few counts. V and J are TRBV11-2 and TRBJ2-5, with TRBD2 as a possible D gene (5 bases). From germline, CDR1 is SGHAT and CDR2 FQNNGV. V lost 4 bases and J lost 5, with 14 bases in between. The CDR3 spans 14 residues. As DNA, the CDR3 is TGTGCCAGCAGCTGGACTCAGAGTGGGGAGACCCAGTACTTC. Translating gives CASSWTQSGETQYF.

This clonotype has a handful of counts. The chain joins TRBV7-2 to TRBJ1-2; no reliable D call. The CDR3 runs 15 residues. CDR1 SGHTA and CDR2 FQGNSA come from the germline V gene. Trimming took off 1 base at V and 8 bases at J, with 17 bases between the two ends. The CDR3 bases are TGTGCCAGCAGCTTAGTTCTGGCAGCTGCGGTAGGCTACACCTTC. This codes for CASSLVLAAAVGYTF.

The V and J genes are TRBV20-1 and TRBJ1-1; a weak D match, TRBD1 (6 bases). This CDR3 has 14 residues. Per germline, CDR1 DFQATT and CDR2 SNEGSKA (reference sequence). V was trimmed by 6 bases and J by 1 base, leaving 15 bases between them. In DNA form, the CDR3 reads TGCAGTGCAAGTGTGGGGGCAGGGAACACTGAAGCTTTCTTT. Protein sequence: CSASVGAGNTEAFF.

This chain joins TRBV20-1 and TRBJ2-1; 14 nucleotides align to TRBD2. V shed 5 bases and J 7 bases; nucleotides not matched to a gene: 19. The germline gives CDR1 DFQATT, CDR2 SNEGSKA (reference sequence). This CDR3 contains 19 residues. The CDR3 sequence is CSAQKQGGLAGDRLNEQFF. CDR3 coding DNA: TGCAGTGCTCAGAAACAGGGGGGACTAGCGGGAGATCGGTTAAATGAGCAGTTCTTC.

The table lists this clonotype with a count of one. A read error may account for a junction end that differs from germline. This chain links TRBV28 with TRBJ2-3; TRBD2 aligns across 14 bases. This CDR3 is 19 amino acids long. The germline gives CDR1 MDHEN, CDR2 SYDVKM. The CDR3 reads CAGSTIGTSGRSSTDTQYF. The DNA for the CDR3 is TGTGCCGGCAGTACAATAGGGACTAGCGGGAGATCCAGCACAGATACGCAGTATTTT.

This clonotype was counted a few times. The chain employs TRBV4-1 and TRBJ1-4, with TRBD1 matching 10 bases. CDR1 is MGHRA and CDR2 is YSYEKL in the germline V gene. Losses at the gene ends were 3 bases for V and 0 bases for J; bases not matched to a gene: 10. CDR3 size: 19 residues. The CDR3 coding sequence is TGCGCCAGCAGCCATAGAATTCCGGGACAGGGGTCAACTAATGAAAAACTGTTTTTT. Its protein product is CASSHRIPGQGSTNEKLFF.